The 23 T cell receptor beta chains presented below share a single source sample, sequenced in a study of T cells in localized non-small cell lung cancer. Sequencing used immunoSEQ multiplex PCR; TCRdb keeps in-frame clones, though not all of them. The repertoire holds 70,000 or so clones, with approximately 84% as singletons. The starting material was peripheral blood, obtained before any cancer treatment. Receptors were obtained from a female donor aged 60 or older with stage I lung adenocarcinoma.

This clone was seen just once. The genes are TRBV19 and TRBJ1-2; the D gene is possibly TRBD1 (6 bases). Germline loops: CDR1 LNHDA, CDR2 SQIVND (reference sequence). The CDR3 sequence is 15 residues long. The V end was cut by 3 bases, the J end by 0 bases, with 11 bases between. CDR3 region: CASSIRDTTNYGYTF. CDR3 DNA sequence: TGTGCCAGTAGTATCAGGGACACCACTAACTATGGCTACACCTTC.

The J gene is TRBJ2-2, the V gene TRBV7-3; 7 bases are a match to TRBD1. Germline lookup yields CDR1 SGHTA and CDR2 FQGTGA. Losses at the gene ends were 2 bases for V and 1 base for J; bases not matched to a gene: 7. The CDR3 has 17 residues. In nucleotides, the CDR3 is TGTGCCAGCAGCTTAGAATTAGGGGGCTGGAACACCGGGGAGCTGTTTTTT. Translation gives CASSLELGGWNTGELFF.

CDR3 residues: CASSLSSRTHRPGTQYF. In DNA, the CDR3 is TGTGCCAGCAGCTTATCCTCCCGGACCCACCGCCCGGGTACGCAGTATTTT. This chain uses TRBV7-2 with TRBJ2-3, with no clear D. V lost 2 bases, J lost 8 bases, and 23 bases lay in between. Germline V gives CDR1 SGHTA, CDR2 FQGNSA. This CDR3 contains 17 residues.

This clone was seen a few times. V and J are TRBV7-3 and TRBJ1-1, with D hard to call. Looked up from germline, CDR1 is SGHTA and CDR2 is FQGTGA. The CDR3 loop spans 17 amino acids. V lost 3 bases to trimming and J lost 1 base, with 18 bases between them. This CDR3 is CASSFQATRNTNTEAFF. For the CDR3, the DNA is TGTGCCAGCAGCTTCCAGGCCACACGGAACACGAACACTGAAGCTTTCTTT. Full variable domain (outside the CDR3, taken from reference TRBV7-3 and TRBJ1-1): GAGVSQTPSNKVTEKGKYVELRCDPISGHTALYWYRQSLGQGPEFLIYFQGTGAADDSGLPNDRFFAVRPEGSVSTLKIQRTERGDSAVYLCASSFQATRNTNTEAFFGQGTRLTVV.

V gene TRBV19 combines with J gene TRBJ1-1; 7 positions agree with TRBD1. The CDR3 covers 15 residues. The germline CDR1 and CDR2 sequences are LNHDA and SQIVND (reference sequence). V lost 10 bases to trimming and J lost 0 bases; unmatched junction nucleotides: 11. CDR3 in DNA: TGTGCCACCTCGGGGGACAGAGCCATGAACACTGAAGCTTTCTTT. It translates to CATSGDRAMNTEAFF.

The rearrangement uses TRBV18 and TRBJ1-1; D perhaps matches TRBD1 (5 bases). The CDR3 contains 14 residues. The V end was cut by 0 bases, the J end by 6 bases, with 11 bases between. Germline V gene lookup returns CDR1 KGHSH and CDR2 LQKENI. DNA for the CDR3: TGTGCCAGCTCACCACCGAGAGGGACCCCTGAAGCTTTCTTT. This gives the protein CASSPPRGTPEAFF.

The CDR3: CASSQRGGGYNEQFF. The CDR3 DNA reads TGTGCCAGCTCACAACGGGGCGGGGGATACAATGAGCAGTTCTTC. This chain connects TRBV18 to TRBJ2-1; TRBD2 aligns across 7 bases. V shed 4 bases, J shed 4 bases, and the junction held 7 bases outside the gene matches. Germline assignment: CDR1 KGHSH and CDR2 LQKENI. The CDR3 extends over 15 amino acids.

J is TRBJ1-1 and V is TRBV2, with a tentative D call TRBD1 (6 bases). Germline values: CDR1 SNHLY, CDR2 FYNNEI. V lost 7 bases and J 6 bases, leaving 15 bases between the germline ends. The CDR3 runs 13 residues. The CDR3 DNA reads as TGTGCCAGCAAATGGGGGGCGCCGGCTGAAGCTTTCTTT. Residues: CASKWGAPAEAFF.

The CDR3 reads CASSVESEYYGYTF. The CDR3, as DNA: TGTGCCAGCAGCGTAGAAAGTGAATACTATGGCTACACCTTC. V and J are TRBV9 and TRBJ1-2; D is undetermined. V was trimmed by 0 bases and J by 3 bases, leaving 9 bases between them. Per the germline V gene, CDR1 is SGDLS and CDR2 is YYNGEE. The length of the CDR3 is 14 residues.

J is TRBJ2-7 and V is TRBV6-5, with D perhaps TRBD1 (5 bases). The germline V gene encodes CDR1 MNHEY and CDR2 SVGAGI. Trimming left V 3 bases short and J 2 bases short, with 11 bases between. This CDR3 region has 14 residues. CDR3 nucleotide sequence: TGTGCCAGCAGTTATAGACAGACTCCCTACGAGCAGTACTTC. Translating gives CASSYRQTPYEQYF.

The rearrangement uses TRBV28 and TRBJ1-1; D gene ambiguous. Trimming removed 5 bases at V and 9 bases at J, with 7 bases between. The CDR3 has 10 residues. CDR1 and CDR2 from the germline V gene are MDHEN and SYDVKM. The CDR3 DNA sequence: TGTGCCAGCAGTCGGCTGAAAGCTTTCTTT. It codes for CASSRLKAFF.

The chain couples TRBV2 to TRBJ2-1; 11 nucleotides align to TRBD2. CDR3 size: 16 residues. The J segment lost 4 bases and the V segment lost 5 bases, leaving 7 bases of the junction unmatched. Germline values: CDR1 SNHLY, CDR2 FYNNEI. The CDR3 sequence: CASSTTRLAGYNEQFF. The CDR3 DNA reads TGTGCCAGCAGTACTACACGACTAGCGGGGTACAATGAGCAGTTCTTC.

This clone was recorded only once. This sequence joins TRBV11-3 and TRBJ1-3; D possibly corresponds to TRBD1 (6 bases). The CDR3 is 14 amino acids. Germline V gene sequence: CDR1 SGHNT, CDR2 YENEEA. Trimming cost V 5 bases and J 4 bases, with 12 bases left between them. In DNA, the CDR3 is TGTGCCAGCAGCCTCACAGGGTCCGGAAACACCATATATTTT. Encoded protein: CASSLTGSGNTIYF. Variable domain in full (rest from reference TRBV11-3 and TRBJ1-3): EAGVVQSPRYKIIEKKQPVAFWCNPISGHNTLYWYLQNLGQGPELLIRYENEEAVDDSQLPKDRFSAERLKGVDSTLKIQPAELGDSAVYLCASSLTGSGNTIYFGEGSWLTVV.

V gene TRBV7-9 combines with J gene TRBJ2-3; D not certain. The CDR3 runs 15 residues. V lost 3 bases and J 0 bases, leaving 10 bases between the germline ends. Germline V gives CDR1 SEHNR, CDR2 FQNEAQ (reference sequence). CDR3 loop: CASSFGQASTDTQYF. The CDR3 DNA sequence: TGTGCCAGCAGCTTTGGTCAGGCAAGCACAGATACGCAGTATTTT.

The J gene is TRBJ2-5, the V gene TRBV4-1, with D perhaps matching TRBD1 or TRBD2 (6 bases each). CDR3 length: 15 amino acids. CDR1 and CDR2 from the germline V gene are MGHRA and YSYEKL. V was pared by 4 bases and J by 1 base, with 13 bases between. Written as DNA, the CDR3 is TGCGCCAGCAGCCCCCTGTGGGGGGCCCAAGAGACCCAGTACTTC. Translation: CASSPLWGAQETQYF.

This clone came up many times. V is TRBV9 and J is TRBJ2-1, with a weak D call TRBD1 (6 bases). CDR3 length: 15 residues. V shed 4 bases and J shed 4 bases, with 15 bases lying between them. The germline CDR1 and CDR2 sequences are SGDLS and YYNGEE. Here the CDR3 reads CASSPQGTKYNEQFF. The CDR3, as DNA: TGTGCCAGCAGCCCCCAGGGGACAAAATACAATGAGCAGTTCTTC.

The CDR3 DNA follows: TGTGCCAGCATGCGGGACACACAAGAGACCCAGTACTTC. This encodes CASMRDTQETQYF. This chain uses TRBV7-9 with TRBJ2-5; the D call may be TRBD1 or TRBD2 (6 bases each). This CDR3 is 13 amino acids long. The V gene's germline CDR1 is SEHNR and CDR2 FQNEAQ (reference sequence). Trimming took off 7 bases at V and 2 bases at J, with 11 bases between the two ends.

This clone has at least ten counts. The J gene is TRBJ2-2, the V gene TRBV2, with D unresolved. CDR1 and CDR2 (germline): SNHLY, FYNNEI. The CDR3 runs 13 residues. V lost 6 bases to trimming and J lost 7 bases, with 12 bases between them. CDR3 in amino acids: CASSLHEGGELFF. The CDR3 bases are TGTGCCAGCAGCCTCCATGAAGGCGGGGAGCTGTTTTTT.

The DNA of the CDR3 is TGCGCCAGCAGCCAGGGGACAGGGGACGGCATTCAGTACTTC. This codes for CASSQGTGDGIQYF. V usage is TRBV5-1 and J usage is TRBJ2-4; 10 bases align to TRBD1. Germline CDR1 reads SGHRS; CDR2 reads YFSETQ. The CDR3 is 14 amino acids. V lost 4 bases and J lost 9; bases outside the gene matches: 7. Together with reference TRBV5-1 and TRBJ2-4, the CDR3 gives the full variable domain: KAGVTQTPRYLIKTRGQQVTLSCSPISGHRSVSWYQQTPGQGLQFLFEYFSETQRNKGNFPGRFSGRQFSNSRSEMNVSTLELGDSALYLCASSQGTGDGIQYFGAGTRLSVL.

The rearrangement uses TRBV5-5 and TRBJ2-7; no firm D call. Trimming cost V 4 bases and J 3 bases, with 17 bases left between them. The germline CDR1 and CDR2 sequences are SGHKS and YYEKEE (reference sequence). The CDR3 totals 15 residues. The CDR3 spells CASSPHTTANYEQYF. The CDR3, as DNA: TGTGCCAGCAGCCCGCATACTACCGCAAACTACGAGCAGTACTTC.

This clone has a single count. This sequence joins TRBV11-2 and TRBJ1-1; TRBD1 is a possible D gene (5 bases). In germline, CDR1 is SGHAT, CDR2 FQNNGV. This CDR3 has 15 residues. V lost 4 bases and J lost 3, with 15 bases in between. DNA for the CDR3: TGTGCCAGCAGCTCCCGGGGAGGGGCGGACACTGAAGCTTTCTTT. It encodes CASSSRGGADTEAFF.

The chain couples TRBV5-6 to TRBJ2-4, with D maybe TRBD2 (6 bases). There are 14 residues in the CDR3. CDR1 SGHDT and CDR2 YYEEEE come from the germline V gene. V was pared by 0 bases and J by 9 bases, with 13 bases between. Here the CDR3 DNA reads TGTGCCAGCAGCTTGGACGGTGCGGGGAGCATTCAGTACTTC. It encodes CASSLDGAGSIQYF.

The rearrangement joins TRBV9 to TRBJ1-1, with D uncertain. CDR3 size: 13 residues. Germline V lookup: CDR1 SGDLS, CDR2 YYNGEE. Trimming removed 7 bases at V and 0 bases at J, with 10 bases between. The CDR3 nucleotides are TGTGCCAGCGGCCGGCAGATGAACACTGAAGCTTTCTTT. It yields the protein CASGRQMNTEAFF.